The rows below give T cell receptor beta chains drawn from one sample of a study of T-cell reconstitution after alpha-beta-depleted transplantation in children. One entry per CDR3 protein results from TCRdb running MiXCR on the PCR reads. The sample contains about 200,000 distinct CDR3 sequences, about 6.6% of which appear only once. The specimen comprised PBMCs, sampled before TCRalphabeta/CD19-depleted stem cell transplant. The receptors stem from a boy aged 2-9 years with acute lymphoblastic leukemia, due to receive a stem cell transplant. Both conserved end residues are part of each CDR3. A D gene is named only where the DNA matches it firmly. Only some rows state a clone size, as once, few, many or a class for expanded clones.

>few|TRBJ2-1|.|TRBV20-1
TGCAGTGCTTCGGAACAGGCGCCAAGTAGTGAGCAGTTCTTC
CSASEQAPSSEQFF
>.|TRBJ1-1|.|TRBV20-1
TGCAGTGCCCTGATTCGGGGGTACCTGAACACTGAAGCTTTCTTT
CSALIRGYLNTEAFF
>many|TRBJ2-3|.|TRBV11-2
TGTGCCAGCAGACGTCGGGGCGGGAGCACAGATACGCAGTATTTT
CASRRRGGSTDTQYF
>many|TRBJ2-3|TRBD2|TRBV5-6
TGTGCCAGCAGCCGGACTAGCGGCGTGGCAGATACGCAGTATTTT
CASSRTSGVADTQYF
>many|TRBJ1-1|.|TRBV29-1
TGCAGCGTTGAGAGGGGTGGGACTGAAGCTTTCTTT
CSVERGGTEAFF
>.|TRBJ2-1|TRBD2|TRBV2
TGTGCCACCAAACCCTCTAGCGGGAGGATAGGTGAGCAGTTCTTC
CATKPSSGRIGEQFF
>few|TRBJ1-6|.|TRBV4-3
TGCGCCAGCAGCCAAGCAAGGGATGACAATTCACCCCTCCACTTT
CASSQARDDNSPLHF
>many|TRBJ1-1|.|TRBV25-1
TGTGCCAGCAGTGATGCTGGGTTGACTGAAGCTTTCTTT
CASSDAGLTEAFF
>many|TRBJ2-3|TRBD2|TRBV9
TGTGCCAGCAGCGTCGGACTAGCCATTAGCACAGATACGCAGTATTTT
CASSVGLAISTDTQYF
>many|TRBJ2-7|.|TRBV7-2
TGTGCCAGCAGCCCTACTTCCCACGAGCAGTACTTC
CASSPTSHEQYF
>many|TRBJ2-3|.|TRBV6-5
TGTGCCAGCAGTTTCCAGGGGGGGTTCACAGATACGCAGTATTTT
CASSFQGGFTDTQYF
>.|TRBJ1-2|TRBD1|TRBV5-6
TGTGCCAGCAGCCACGACCGGGACAGGGTGGACGGCTACACCTTC
CASSHDRDRVDGYTF
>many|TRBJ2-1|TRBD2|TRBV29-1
TGCAGCGTTGACACTAGCGGGGGGGCTATAGATGAGCAGTTCTTC
CSVDTSGGAIDEQFF
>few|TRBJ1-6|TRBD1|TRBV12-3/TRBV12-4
TGTGCCAGCAGTTACAGGGGCTTAGGCAATTCACCCCTCCACTTT
CASSYRGLGNSPLHF
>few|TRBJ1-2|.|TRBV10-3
TGTGCCATCAGTGACAATCAGCCGGATAACTATGGCTACACCTTC
CAISDNQPDNYGYTF
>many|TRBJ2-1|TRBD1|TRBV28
TGTGCCAGCAGTTTAACTGGGACAGGGGTGGATGAGCAGTTCTTC
CASSLTGTGVDEQFF
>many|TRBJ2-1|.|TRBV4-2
TGTGCCAGCAGCCAAGATCCGTCCCCGGCCCGTGAGCAGTTCTTC
CASSQDPSPAREQFF
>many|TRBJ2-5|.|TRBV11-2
TGTGCCAGCAGATGGGGGGGGCCACAAGAGACCCAGTACTTC
CASRWGGPQETQYF
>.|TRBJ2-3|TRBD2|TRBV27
TGTGCCAGCAGTCAAATTAGCGGGGGCGGAGATACGCAGTATTTT
CASSQISGGGDTQYF
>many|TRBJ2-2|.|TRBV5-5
TGTGCCAGCAGCTTTGCACCGAACACCGGGGAGCTGTTTTTT
CASSFAPNTGELFF
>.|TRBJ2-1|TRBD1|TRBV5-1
TGCGCCAGCACATACGGGACAGGGAACAACAATGAGCAGTTCTTC
CASTYGTGNNNEQFF
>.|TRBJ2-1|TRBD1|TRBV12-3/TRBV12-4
TGTGCCAGCACCCTGGGGACAGGGTTTGTCAATGAGCAGTTCTTC
CASTLGTGFVNEQFF
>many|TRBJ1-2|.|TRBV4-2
TGTGCCAGCAGCCAAGATTCGAGGCGGTCAGGCTACACCTTC
CASSQDSRRSGYTF
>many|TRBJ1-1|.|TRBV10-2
TGCGCCAGCAGTCCGGTGGAGAACACTGAAGCTTTCTTT
CASSPVENTEAFF
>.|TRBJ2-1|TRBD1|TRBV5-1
TGCGCCAGCAGCTCCACAGGGGGTCTGTACAATGAGCAGTTCTTC
CASSSTGGLYNEQFF
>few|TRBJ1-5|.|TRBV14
TGTGCCAGCAGCCATGAGGACCGTCCCGATAGCAATCAGCCCCAGCATTTT
CASSHEDRPDSNQPQHF
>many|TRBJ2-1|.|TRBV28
TGTGCCAGCAGTTTATGGTCAGGACGAAATGAGCAGTTCTTC
CASSLWSGRNEQFF
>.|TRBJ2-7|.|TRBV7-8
TGTGCCAGCAGCAAGGACATTTACGAGCAGTACTTC
CASSKDIYEQYF
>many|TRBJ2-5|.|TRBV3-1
TGTGCCAGCAGCCAAGCAGGCCCAGAGACCCAGTACTTC
CASSQAGPETQYF
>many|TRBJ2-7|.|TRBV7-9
TGTGCCAGCATTGCTTCGGGGTCCTACGAGCAGTACTTC
CASIASGSYEQYF
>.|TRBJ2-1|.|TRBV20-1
TGCAGTGCTAGAGATAGGGGTCGCTCCTACAATGAGCAGTTCTTC
CSARDRGRSYNEQFF
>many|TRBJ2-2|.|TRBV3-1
TGTGCCAGCAGCCCGGCCGGAGGGCGAACCGGGGAGCTGTTTTTT
CASSPAGGRTGELFF
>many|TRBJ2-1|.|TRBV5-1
TGCGCCAGCAGCGGAGGAGGGACACCTAGGGACTACAATGAGCAGTTCTTC
CASSGGGTPRDYNEQFF
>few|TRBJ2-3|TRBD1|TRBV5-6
TGTGCCAGCAGTCACCGGGACAGGGGTGCAGATACGCAGTATTTT
CASSHRDRGADTQYF
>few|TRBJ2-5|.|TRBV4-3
TGCGCCAGCAGCCAAGGAGCGTCCTCGAAAGAGACCCAGTACTTC
CASSQGASSKETQYF
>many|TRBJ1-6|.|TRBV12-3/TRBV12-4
TGTGCCAGCAGTTTATCCTCGAGCTCCTATAATTCACCCCTCCACTTT
CASSLSSSSYNSPLHF
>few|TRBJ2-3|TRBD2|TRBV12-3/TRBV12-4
TGTGCCAGCAGTCCCTTCGGGGGGGCCACAGATACGCAGTATTTT
CASSPFGGATDTQYF
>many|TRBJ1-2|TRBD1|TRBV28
TGTGCCACCCCGAACCCACTGACAGGGCATGGCTACACCTTC
CATPNPLTGHGYTF
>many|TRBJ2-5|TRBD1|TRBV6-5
TGTGCCAGCAGCAGGGGGCTAGAGACCCAGTACTTC
CASSRGLETQYF
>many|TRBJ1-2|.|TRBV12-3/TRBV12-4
TGTGCCAGCAGTTTGGTGGCAGTAAGCTATGGCTACACCTTC
CASSLVAVSYGYTF